This T cell receptor beta chain was retrieved from a study of early T cells in non-severe SARS-CoV-2 infection. About the research overall: Sequencing targeted bulk RNA from unsorted whole blood, leaving chains unpaired. General study results and limits: Anti-spike CD8 specificities were favored by VDJdb matching, whose results missed private and CD4 specificities.

Turning to this clonotype: Its antigen is as yet unknown.

The TCR library protocol was used to attach unique molecular identifiers. These identifiers were attached to individual cDNA molecules. TCRdb called the 5' RACE reads again in MiXCR, with one record for every CDR3 protein. Here the sample spans some 54,000 distinct CDR3 sequences, over 7.5% being singletons. V was pared by 5 bases and J by 6 bases, with 11 bases between. Germline CDR1 is SGHVS and CDR2 is FQNEAQ. The length of the CDR3 is 12 residues. The J gene is TRBJ2-7, the V gene TRBV7-8; D possibly corresponds to TRBD1 (6 bases). Sequenced material: whole blood. This clonotype originated in an adult who was a healthcare worker with PCR-confirmed SARS-CoV-2 infection or an uninfected control (not recorded which). CDR3 in amino acids: CASSTIQGEQYF. The CDR3 DNA reads as TGTGCCAGCAGCACAATACAGGGCGAGCAGTACTTC.